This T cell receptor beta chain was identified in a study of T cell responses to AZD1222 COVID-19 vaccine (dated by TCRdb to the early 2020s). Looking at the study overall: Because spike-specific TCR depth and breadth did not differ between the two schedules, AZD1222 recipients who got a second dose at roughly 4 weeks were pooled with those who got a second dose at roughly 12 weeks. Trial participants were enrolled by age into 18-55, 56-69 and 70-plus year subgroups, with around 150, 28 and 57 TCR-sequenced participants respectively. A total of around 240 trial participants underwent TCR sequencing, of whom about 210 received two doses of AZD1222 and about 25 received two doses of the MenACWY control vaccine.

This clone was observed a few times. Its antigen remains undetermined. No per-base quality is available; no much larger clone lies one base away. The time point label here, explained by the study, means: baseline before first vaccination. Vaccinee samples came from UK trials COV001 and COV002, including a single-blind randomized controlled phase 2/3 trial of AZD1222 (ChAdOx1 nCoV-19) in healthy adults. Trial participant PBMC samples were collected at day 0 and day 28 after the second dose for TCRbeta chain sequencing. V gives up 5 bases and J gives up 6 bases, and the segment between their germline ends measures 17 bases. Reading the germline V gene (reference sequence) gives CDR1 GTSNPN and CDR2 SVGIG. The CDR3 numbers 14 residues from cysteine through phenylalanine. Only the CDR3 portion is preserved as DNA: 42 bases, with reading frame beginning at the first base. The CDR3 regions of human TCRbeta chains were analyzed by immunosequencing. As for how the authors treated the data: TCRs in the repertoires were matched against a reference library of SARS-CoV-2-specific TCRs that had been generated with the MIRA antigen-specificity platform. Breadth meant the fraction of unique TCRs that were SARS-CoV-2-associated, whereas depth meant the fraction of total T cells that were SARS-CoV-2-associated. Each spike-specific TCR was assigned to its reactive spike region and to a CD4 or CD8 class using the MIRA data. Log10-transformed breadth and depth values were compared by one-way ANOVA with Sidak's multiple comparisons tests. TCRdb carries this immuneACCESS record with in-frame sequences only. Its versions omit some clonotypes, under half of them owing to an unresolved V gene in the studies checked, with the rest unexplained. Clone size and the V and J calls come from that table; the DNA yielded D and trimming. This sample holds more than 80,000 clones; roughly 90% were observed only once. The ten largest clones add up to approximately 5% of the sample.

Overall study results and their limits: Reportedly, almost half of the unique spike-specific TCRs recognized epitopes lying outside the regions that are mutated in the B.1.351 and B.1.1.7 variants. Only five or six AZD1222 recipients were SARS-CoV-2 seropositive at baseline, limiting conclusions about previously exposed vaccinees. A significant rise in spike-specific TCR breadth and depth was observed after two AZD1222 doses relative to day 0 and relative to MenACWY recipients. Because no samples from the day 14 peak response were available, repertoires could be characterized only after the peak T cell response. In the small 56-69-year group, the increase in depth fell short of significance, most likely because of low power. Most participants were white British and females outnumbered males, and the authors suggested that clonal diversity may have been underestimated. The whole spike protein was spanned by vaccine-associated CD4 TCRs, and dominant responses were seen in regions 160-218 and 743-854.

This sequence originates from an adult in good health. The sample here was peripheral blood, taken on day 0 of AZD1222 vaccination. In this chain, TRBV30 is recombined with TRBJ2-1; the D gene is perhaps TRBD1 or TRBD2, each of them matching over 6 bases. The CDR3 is CAWGKGGSGNEQFF. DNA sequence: TGTGCCTGGGGAAAGGGGGGTAGCGGCAATGAGCAGTTCTTC.